This T cell receptor beta chain was recovered during a study of T-cell memory formation after mild COVID-19. TCRdb used MiXCR to reprocess the 5' RACE reads, holding one entry per CDR3 protein. The repertoire holds roughly 43,000 distinct CDR3 sequences, with 8% to 10% as singletons. Germline loops: CDR1 SGHVS, CDR2 FQNEAQ. Trimming cost V 0 bases and J 5 bases, with 8 bases left between them. This CDR3 is built from 13 residues. This clonotype was detected a few times. The chain uses TRBV7-8 and TRBJ2-7; D not resolved. This clonotype originated in an adult woman who had mild COVID-19 (a few samples of this study predate the infection). Cell type and time point are not known. The specimen was PBMCs or a T cell subset sorted from them (not recorded which). CDR3 sequence (DNA): TGTGCCAGCAGCTTAGCTATCGCCGACGAGCAGTACTTC. Its translation is CASSLAIADEQYF. The full variable domain, rest sourced from reference TRBV7-8 and TRBJ2-7, is GAGVSQSPRYKVAKRGQDVALRCDPISGHVSLFWYQQALGQGPEFLTYFQNEAQLDKSGLPSDRFFAERPEGSVSTLKIQRTQQEDSAVYLCASSLAIADEQYFGPGTRLTVT.